The 8 T cell receptor beta chains reported below all come from one sample, sequenced in a study of beta chain features in type 1 diabetes. Expressed TCRB transcripts were sequenced after all isolated RNA was converted to cDNA. Only in-frame clones appear in the TCRdb table, and some are missing; sequencing was by immunoSEQ multiplex PCR. The profile shows about 360,000 clones, 10% to 15% of them singletons. The material sequenced was naive CD4+ T cells from blood. These receptors were taken from a man aged 18 to 30 in good health.

This clone was seen only once. This chain connects TRBV7-2 to TRBJ1-5; the D is unclear. CDR1 and CDR2 from the germline V gene are SGHTA and FQGNSA. The CDR3 length is 12 residues. Trimming shortened V by 4 bases and J by 5 bases, and 6 bases separated the two germline ends. The DNA for the CDR3 is TGTGCCAGCAGCTACACAGATCAGCCCCAGCATTTT. It translates to CASSYTDQPQHF.

The V gene is TRBV18, the J gene TRBJ2-3; D is undetermined. The CDR3 length is 15 residues. Germline V lookup: CDR1 KGHSH, CDR2 LQKENI. V was clipped by 2 bases and J by 2 bases, with 11 bases between them. The CDR3 protein is CASSPGGPHTDTQYF. The CDR3 DNA sequence: TGTGCCAGCTCACCAGGTGGCCCTCACACAGATACGCAGTATTTT.

This clone showed up just a few times. The gene calls are TRBV15 and TRBJ2-5; D may be TRBD2 (6 bases). Looked up from germline, CDR1 is LNHNV and CDR2 is YYDKDF (reference sequence). The CDR3 consists of 14 residues. The V and J ends lost 0 bases and 2 bases respectively, with 7 bases between them. DNA for the CDR3: TGTGCCACCAGCAGAGATGGGGGGCAAGAGACCCAGTACTTC. Its protein is CATSRDGGQETQYF.

This clone occurred a few times. The chain uses TRBV30 and TRBJ2-7; TRBD2 agrees at 7 bases. V lost 1 base to trimming and J lost 3 bases; unmatched junction nucleotides: 6. Germline V gene lookup returns CDR1 GTSNPN and CDR2 SVGIG (reference sequence). This CDR3 spans 14 amino acids. The CDR3 nucleotides read TGTGCCTGGAGTGGCGGGGGATCCTACTACGAGCAGTACTTC. This translates into CAWSGGGSYYEQYF.

With respect to this clone: One end of the junction varies from germline; a read error may be responsible. The V gene is TRBV4-1, the J gene TRBJ2-1, with a weak D call TRBD1 (6 bases). This CDR3 spans 16 amino acids. In germline, CDR1 is MGHRA, CDR2 YSYEKL. CDR3 sequence reads: CASNQEIRQGSDEQFF. The CDR3, as DNA: TGCGCCAGCAACCAAGAAATTCGGCAGGGGAGCGATGAGCAGTTCTTC.

This chain links TRBV19 with TRBJ2-2, with 8 bases that match TRBD2. The CDR3 runs 16 residues. Germline V CDR1 and CDR2: LNHDA, SQIVND (reference sequence). With 7 bases clipped from V and 5 bases from J, the junction kept 12 bases outside the gene matches. In DNA form, the CDR3 reads TGTGCCAGTAAAGACCCAGCGGGAGTGGGGACCGGGGAGCTGTTTTTT. It is translated as CASKDPAGVGTGELFF.

This clone was recorded a few times. The CDR3 region has the DNA TGTGCCAGCAGCCTAAGCAGGACTACATCCTACGAGCAGTACTTC. This encodes CASSLSRTTSYEQYF. V usage is TRBV7-6 and J usage is TRBJ2-7, with TRBD2 as a possible D gene (6 bases). The CDR3 loop spans 15 amino acids. Trimming took off 5 bases at V and 1 base at J, with 15 bases between the two ends. CDR1 and CDR2 (germline): SGHVS, FNYEAQ.

This clone was seen only a few times. Other nucleotide sequences in the sample specify the same CDR3. The rearrangement uses TRBV30 and TRBJ2-5; 7 nucleotides align to TRBD2. The V gene end was trimmed by 0 bases and the J gene end by 2 bases; junction bases not matched to a gene: 3. The CDR3 consists of 14 residues. Per germline, CDR1 GTSNPN and CDR2 SVGIG (reference sequence). The CDR3 nucleotides are TGTGCCTGGAGTGTGGGGGGGTCTCAAGAGACCCAGTACTTC. Protein sequence: CAWSVGGSQETQYF.